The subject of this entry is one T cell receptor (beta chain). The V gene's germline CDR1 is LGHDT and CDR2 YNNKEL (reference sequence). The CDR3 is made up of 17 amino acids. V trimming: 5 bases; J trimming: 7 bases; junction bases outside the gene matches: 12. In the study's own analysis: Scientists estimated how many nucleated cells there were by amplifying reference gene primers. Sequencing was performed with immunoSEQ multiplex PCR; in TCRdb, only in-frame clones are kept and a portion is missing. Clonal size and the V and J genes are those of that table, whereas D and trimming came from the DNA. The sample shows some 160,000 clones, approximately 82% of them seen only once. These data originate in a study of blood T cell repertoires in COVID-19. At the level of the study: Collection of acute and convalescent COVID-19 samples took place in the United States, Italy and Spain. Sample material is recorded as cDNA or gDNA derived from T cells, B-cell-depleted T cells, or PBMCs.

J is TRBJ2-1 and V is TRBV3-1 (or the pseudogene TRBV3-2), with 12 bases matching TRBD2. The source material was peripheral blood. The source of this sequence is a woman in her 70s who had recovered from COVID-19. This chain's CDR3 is CASSAPSGTSGQNEQFF. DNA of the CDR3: TGTGCCAGCAGCGCTCCATCTGGGACTAGCGGGCAGAATGAGCAGTTCTTC.